These T cell receptor beta chains were read from a single sample in a study of CD8 T cells in ankylosing spondylitis. TCRdb reanalysed the 5' RACE reads using MiXCR and keeps one entry per CDR3 protein. Among about 390,000 distinct CDR3 sequences listed, approximately 20% were seen once. The sequencing input was blood, either unsorted or a sorted T cell fraction (not recorded which). These receptors all come from a male donor with ankylosing spondylitis. The CDR3 runs from the conserved cysteine through the conserved F or W. A D gene is named only where the DNA matches it firmly. Only part of the rows carry a size: once, few, many, or a class if the clone is expanded.

TRBD1	TRBV29-1	few	TRBJ2-3	TGCAGCGCTGCCGACAGGGGGGGTGCAGATACGCAGTATTTT	CSAADRGGADTQYF
NA	TRBV5-5	few	TRBJ2-5	TGTGCCAGCAGCTGGGAGGGACAGATCAACCAAGAGACCCAGTACTTC	CASSWEGQINQETQYF
NA	TRBV5-1	NA	TRBJ2-4	TGCGCCAGCAGCTTGGGGGGCTCGTTGGCCAAAAACATTCAGTACTTC	CASSLGGSLAKNIQYF
TRBD1	TRBV12-3/TRBV12-4	NA	TRBJ1-5	TGTGCCAGCAGCCTTGGACAGGCCGGCAATCAGCCCCAGCATTTT	CASSLGQAGNQPQHF
TRBD2	TRBV3-1	once	TRBJ2-2	TGTGCCAGCAGCCCCGGGACTAGCGGCACCGGGGAGCTGTTTTTT	CASSPGTSGTGELFF
NA	TRBV19	few	TRBJ2-1	TGTGCCAGTAGTATCCGTCCCCCAGGGCTCAATGAGCAGTTCTTC	CASSIRPPGLNEQFF
NA	TRBV29-1	NA	TRBJ2-7	TGCAGCGTTGGACTTTACGAGCAGTACTTC	CSVGLYEQYF
NA	TRBV2	few	TRBJ2-7	TGTGCCAGCAGTGGCGGTATCCTCTCTCTCAACGAGCAGTACTTC	CASSGGILSLNEQYF
TRBD1	TRBV10-3	medium-sized	TRBJ2-7	TGTGCCATCAGTGAGTCTATGGACAGGGGCCACGAGCAGTACTTC	CAISESMDRGHEQYF
TRBD2	TRBV28	few	TRBJ2-1	TGTGCCAGCAGGGGAGGGGTCGGACTAGCGCTAAGCTCCTACAATGAGCAGTTCTTC	CASRGGVGLALSSYNEQFF
TRBD1	TRBV5-8	few	TRBJ2-2	TGTGCCAGCAGGCGGACAGGGTCGTCCGGGGAGCTGTTTTTT	CASRRTGSSGELFF
NA	TRBV10-3	NA	TRBJ1-3	TGTGCCATCAGTGAATCAGAATCTGGAAACACCACATATTTT	CAISESESGNTTYF
NA	TRBV24-1	once	TRBJ2-5	TGTGCCACCAGTGACATTCGGGACAAGGGAGGGGAGACCCAGTACTTC	CATSDIRDKGGETQYF
NA	TRBV5-6	few	TRBJ2-5	TGTGCCAGCAGCTTGGATGCGTCTCGGAGGGGGACCCAGTACTTC	CASSLDASRRGTQYF
TRBD2	TRBV10-3	NA	TRBJ2-7	TGTGCCATCAGCCCTCAGCGGGAGTACTACGAGCAGTACTTC	CAISPQREYYEQYF
NA	TRBV6-2/TRBV6-3	once	TRBJ2-7	TGTGCCAGCAGTCAGGGACAACCCGCGGAGCAGTACTTC	CASSQGQPAEQYF
NA	TRBV5-5	NA	TRBJ2-2	TGTGCCAGCAGCTTCCTTTTTACCCCGAAAGGTTTTCCCGGGGAGCTGTTTTTT	CASSFLFTPKGFPGELFF
NA	TRBV28	NA	TRBJ2-3	TGTGCCAGCAGTTTGTGGCAGGGGACAGATACGCAGTATTTT	CASSLWQGTDTQYF
NA	TRBV15	few	TRBJ1-3	TGTGCCACCAGCAGAGACATGATCTCTGGAAACACCATATATTTT	CATSRDMISGNTIYF
TRBD1	TRBV12-3/TRBV12-4	few	TRBJ2-6	TGTGCCAGCAGTCCAGGACAGGGGGCTTTCCTGACTTTC	CASSPGQGAFLTF
TRBD1	TRBV20-1	few	TRBJ2-7	TGCAGTGCTAGAAAGGGGGCAAGATCCTACGAGCAGTACTTC	CSARKGARSYEQYF
TRBD2	TRBV4-2	few	TRBJ2-1	TGTGCCACAGGGACTAGCGGGGTCTACAATGAGCAGTTCTTC	CATGTSGVYNEQFF
TRBD2	TRBV9	once	TRBJ2-1	TGTGCCAGCAGCGTAGGGAGCGGGAGGGTGCAGGAGCAGTTCTTC	CASSVGSGRVQEQFF
TRBD2	TRBV4-1	many	TRBJ2-7	TGCGCCAGCAGCCCAGCTCAGGGACTAGCGGGGTACGAGCAGTACTTC	CASSPAQGLAGYEQYF
NA	TRBV7-9	NA	TRBJ1-1	TGTGCCAGCAGCCGAAAAGGGAACACTGAAGCTTTCTTT	CASSRKGNTEAFF